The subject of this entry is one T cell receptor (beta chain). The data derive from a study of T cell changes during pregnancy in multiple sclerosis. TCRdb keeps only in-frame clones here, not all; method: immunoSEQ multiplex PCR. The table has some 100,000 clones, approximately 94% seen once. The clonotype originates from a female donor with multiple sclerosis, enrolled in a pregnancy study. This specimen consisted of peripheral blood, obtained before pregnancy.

For the CDR3, the DNA is TGTGCCAGCAGCCCCTGGACTAGCGGGAGGGCCACAGATACGCAGTATTTT. Its translation is CASSPWTSGRATDTQYF. The rearrangement links TRBV9 to TRBJ2-3, with 15 nucleotides matching TRBD2. Germline V gene lookup returns CDR1 SGDLS and CDR2 YYNGEE. V shed 4 bases and J 2 bases; nucleotides not matched to a gene: 5. CDR3 length: 17 residues.